The present T cell receptor beta chain was sequenced within a study of T cell responses to AZD1222 COVID-19 vaccine. The study, taken as a whole, reports: There were repertoire samples only from the period after the peak T cell response.

Libraries were prepared by immunoSEQ multiplex PCR; TCRdb keeps only in-frame clonotypes and omits some of them. Of about 90,000 clones in the sample, around 90% were seen once. This clone has a handful of counts. Its specificity is unknown. Trimming took off 8 bases at V and 7 bases at J, with 12 bases between the two ends. Germline V gene lookup returns CDR1 MDHEN and CDR2 SYDVKM. There are 12 residues in the CDR3. This receptor was obtained from an adult in good health. The rearrangement links TRBV28 to TRBJ2-1; D remains unclear. Sequenced here: peripheral blood, sampled on day 0 of AZD1222 vaccination. CDR3 sequence: CASFGLRNEQFF. CDR3 coding DNA: TGTGCCAGCTTCGGCCTTAGGAATGAGCAGTTCTTC.